This T cell receptor beta chain appears in the sequencing data of a study of T cells in Graves' hyperthyroidism and ophthalmopathy. Amplification yielded TCR beta CDR3 regions, with RNA transcripts as the source. The HTBI primer set served for first-round RT-PCR of the TCR CDR3. TCRdb reanalysed the multiplex PCR reads using MiXCR and keeps one entry per CDR3 protein. The profile covers roughly 640,000 distinct CDR3 sequences, with around 16% appearing a single time and less than 3.5% taken by the ten largest. Whole-study results and caveats: Clonotypes that were expanded in thyroid above 0.001 mostly appeared in blood too.

This clonotype has more than one count but fewer than ten. Its antigen is not identified. Germline values: CDR1 LNHDA, CDR2 SQIVND (reference sequence). Losses at the gene ends were 10 bases for V and 2 bases for J; bases not matched to a gene: 7. The CDR3 runs to 14 residues. Material for sequencing was blood. This TCR was recovered from a woman aged 40 to 50 with Graves' ophthalmopathy. The chain couples TRBV19 to TRBJ2-3; 9 bases fit TRBD2. CDR3 amino acids: CATKGLADTDTQYF. The CDR3 DNA reads TGTGCCACAAAGGGACTAGCAGACACAGATACGCAGTATTTT. The full variable domain, in which reference TRBV19 and TRBJ2-3 provide the parts outside the CDR3, is DGGITQSPKYLFRKEGQNVTLSCEQNLNHDAMYWYRQDPGQGLRLIYYSQIVNDFQKGDIAEGYSVSREKKESFPLTVTSAQKNPTAFYLCATKGLADTDTQYFGPGTRLTVL.